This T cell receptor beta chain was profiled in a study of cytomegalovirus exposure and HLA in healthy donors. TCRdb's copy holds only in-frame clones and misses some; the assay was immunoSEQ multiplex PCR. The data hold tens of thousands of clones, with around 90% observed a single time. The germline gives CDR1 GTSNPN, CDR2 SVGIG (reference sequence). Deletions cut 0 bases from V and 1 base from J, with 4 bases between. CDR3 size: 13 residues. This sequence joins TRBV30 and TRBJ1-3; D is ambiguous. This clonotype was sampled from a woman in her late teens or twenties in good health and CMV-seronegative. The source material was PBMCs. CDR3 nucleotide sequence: TGTGCCTGGAGTGTACAGTCTGGAAACACCATATATTTT. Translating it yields CAWSVQSGNTIYF.